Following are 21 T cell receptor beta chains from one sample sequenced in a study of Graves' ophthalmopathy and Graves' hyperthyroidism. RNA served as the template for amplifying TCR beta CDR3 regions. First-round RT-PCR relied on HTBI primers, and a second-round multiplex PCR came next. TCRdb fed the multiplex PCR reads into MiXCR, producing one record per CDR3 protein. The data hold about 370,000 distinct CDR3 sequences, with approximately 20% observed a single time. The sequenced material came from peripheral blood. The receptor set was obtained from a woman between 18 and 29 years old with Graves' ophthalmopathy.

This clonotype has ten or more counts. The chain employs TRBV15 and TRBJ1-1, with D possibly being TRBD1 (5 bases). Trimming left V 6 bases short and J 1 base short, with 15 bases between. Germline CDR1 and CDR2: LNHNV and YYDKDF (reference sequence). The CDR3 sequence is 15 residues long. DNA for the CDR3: TGTGCCACCAGACCCGGGGGACGGGAGAACACTGAAGCTTTCTTT. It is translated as CATRPGGRENTEAFF.

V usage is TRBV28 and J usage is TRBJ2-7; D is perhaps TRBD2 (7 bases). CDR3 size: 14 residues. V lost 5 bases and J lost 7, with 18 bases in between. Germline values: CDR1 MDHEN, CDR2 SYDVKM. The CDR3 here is CASSPGGRGGEQYF. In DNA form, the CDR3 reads TGTGCCAGCAGTCCGGGGGGCAGGGGAGGGGAGCAGTACTTC.

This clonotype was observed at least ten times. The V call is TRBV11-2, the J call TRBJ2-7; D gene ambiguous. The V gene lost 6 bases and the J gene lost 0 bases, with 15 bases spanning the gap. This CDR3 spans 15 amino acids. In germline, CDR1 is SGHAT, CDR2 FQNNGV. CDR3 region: CASRSLRLSSYEQYF. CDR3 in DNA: TGTGCCAGCAGGAGTCTACGCCTAAGCTCCTACGAGCAGTACTTC.

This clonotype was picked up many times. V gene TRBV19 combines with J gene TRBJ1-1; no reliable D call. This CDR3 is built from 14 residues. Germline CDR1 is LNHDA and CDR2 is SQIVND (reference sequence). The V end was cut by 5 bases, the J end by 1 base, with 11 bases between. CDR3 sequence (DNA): TGTGCCAGTAGTCCTGCCCGGGGGAACACTGAAGCTTTCTTT. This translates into CASSPARGNTEAFF.

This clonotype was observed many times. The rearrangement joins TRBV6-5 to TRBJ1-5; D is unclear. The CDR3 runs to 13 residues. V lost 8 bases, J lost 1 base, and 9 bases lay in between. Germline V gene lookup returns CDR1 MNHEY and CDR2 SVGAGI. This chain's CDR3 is CASLGRSNQPQHF. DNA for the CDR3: TGTGCCAGCTTAGGGAGGAGCAATCAGCCCCAGCATTTT.

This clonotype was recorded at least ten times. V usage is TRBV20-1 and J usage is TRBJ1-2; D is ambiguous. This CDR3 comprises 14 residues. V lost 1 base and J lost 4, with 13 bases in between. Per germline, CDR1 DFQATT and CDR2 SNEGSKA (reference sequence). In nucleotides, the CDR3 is TGCAGTGCTAGAGTCAGACTAGTTTCCTATGGCTACACCTTC. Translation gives CSARVRLVSYGYTF.

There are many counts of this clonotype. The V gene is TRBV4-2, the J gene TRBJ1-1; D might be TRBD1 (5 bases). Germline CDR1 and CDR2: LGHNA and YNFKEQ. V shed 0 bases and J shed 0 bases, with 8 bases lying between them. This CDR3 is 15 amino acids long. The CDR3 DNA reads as TGTGCCAGCAGCCAAGAGCTGGGGCTGAACACTGAAGCTTTCTTT. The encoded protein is CASSQELGLNTEAFF.

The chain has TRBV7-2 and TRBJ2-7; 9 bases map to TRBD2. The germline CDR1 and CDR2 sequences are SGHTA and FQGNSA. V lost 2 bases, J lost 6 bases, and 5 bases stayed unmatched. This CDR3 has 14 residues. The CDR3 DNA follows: TGTGCCAGCAGCTTACAACAGACTAGCGGCGAGCAGTACTTC. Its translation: CASSLQQTSGEQYF.

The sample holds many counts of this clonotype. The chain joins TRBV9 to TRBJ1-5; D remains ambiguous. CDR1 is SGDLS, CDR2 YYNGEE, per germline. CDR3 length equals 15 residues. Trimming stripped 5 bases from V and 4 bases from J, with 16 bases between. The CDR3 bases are TGTGCCAGCAGGGCCGATGGGGATGAAAATCAGCCCCAGCATTTT. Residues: CASRADGDENQPQHF.

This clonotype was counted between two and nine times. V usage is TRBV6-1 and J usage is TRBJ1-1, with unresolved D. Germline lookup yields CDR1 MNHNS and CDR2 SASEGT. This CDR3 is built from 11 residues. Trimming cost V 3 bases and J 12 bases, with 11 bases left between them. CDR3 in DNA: TGTGCCAGCAGTGAGGGGTCGTCGACTTTCTTT. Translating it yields CASSEGSSTFF.

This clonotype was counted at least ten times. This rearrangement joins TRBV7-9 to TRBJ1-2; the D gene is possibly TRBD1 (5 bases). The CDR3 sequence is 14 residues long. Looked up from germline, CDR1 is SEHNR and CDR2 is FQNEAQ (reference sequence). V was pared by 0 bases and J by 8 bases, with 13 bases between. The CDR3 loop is CASSLAQGLEGYTF. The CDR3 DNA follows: TGTGCCAGCAGCTTAGCTCAGGGTTTGGAAGGCTACACCTTC. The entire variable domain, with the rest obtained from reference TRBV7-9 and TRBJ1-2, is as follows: DTGVSQNPRHKITKRGQNVTFRCDPISEHNRLYWYRQTLGQGPEFLTYFQNEAQLEKSRLLSDRFSAERPKGSFSTLEIQRTEQGDSAMYLCASSLAQGLEGYTFGSGTRLTVV.

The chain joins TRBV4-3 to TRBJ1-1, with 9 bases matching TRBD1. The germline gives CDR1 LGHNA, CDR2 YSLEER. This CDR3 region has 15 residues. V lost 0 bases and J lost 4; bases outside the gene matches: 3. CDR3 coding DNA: TGCGCCAGCAGCCAAGAGGGACAGGGAATCACTGAAGCTTTCTTT. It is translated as CASSQEGQGITEAFF.

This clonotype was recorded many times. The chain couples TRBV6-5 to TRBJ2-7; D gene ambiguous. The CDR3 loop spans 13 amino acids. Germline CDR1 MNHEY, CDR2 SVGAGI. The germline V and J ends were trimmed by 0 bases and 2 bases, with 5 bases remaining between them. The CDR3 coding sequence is TGTGCCAGCAGTTACTCAGTAACCTACGAGCAGTACTTC. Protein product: CASSYSVTYEQYF.

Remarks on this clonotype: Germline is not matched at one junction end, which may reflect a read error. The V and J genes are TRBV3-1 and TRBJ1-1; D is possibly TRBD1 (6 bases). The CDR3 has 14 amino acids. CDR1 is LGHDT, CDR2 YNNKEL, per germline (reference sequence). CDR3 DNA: TGTGCCAGCAGGCAAGCAGGGGTGGAGACTGAAGCTTTCTTT. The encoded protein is CASRQAGVETEAFF.

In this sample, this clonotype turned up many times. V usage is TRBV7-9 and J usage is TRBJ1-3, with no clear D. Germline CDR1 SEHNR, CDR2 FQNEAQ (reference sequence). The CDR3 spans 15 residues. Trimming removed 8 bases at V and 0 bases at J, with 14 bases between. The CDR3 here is CASSPGRSSGNTIYF. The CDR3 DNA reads TGTGCCAGCTCGCCGGGCAGAAGCTCTGGAAACACCATATATTTT.

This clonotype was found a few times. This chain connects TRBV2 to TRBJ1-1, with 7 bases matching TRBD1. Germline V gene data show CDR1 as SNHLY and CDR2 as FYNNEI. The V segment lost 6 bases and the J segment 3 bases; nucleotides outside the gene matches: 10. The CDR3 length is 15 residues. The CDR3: CASSLRGAGDTEAFF. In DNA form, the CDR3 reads TGTGCCAGCAGCCTCAGGGGGGCGGGTGACACTGAAGCTTTCTTT.

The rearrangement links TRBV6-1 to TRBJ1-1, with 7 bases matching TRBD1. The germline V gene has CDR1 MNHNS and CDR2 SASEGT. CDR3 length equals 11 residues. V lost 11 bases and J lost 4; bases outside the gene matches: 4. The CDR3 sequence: CAGGTVTEAFF. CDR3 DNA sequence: TGTGCCGGGGGGACAGTCACTGAAGCTTTCTTT.

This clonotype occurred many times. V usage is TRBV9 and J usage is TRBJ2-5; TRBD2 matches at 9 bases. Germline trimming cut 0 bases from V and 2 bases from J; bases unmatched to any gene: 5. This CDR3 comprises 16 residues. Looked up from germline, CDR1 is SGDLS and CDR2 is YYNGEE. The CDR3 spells CASSVGGLADQETQYF. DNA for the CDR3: TGTGCCAGCAGCGTAGGGGGACTAGCAGATCAAGAGACCCAGTACTTC.

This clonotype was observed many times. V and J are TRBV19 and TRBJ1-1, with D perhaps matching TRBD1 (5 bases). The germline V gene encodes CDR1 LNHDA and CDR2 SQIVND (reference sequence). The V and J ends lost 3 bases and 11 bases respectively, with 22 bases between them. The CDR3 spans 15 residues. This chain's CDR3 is CASSIRGTSYRGAFF. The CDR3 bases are TGTGCCAGTAGTATCCGTGGGACGTCGTACCGAGGGGCTTTCTTT.

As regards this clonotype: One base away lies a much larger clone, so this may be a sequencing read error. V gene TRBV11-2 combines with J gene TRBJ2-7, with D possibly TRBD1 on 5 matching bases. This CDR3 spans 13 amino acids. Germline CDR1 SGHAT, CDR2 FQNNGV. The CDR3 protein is CASSGSLSYVQYF. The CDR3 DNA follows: TGTGCCAGTTCAGGGTCCCTATCCTACGTGCAGTACTTC.

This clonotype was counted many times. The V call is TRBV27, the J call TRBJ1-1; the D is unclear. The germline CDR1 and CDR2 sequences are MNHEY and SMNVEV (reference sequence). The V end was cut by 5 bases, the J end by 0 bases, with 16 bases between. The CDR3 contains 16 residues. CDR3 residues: CASSAPGVGMNTEAFF. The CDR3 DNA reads TGTGCCAGCAGTGCCCCCGGGGTAGGGATGAACACTGAAGCTTTCTTT.